A selection of T cell receptor beta chains follows, all from one sample in a study of shared clonotypes between healthy human individuals. Clones were sequenced by immunoSEQ multiplex PCR, and TCRdb holds only the in-frame ones, with some missing. The table records 650,000 to 800,000 clones, about 91% of them present only once. The material sequenced was naive CD8+ T cells sorted from blood. Receptor source: a man under 40 in good health. The CDR3 runs from the conserved cysteine through the conserved F or W. Each record gives: D gene, clone size, V gene, J gene, CDR3 protein, CDR3 DNA. The D gene is left open where the match is weak. Clone size is given for some rows only: seen once, a few or many times, or a class if the clone is expanded.

.	.	TRBV19	TRBJ2-7	CASSSRQARSSYEQYF	TGTGCCAGTAGTAGCCGACAGGCCCGTAGCTCCTACGAGCAGTACTTC
.	.	TRBV28	TRBJ2-1	CASSYFFYSGQGYNEQFF	TGTGCCAGCAGCTATTTTTTCTACTCGGGACAAGGCTACAATGAGCAGTTCTTC
.	.	TRBV7-9	TRBJ1-3	CASSPVGSGYSGNTIYF	TGTGCCAGCAGCCCGGTCGGATCAGGTTACTCTGGAAACACCATATATTTT
.	.	TRBV4-3	TRBJ2-3	CASSQAARLTADTQYF	TGCGCCAGCAGCCAAGCGGCTCGTTTAACTGCAGATACGCAGTATTTT
.	.	TRBV19	TRBJ1-1	CASSIRGNTEAFF	TGTGCCAGTAGTATAAGGGGGAACACTGAAGCTTTCTTT
TRBD1	.	TRBV28	TRBJ1-5	CASSRQGVRNQPQHF	TGTGCCAGCAGTCGACAGGGCGTGCGCAATCAGCCCCAGCATTTT
.	.	TRBV2	TRBJ1-3	CASSGPRMGSGNTIYF	TGTGCCAGCAGTGGCCCCCGCATGGGCTCTGGAAACACCATATATTTT
.	.	TRBV1	TRBJ2-5	CTSSPRLAGETQYF	TGCACCAGCAGCCCCAGACTAGCGGGAGAGACCCAGTACTTC
.	once	TRBV29-1	TRBJ2-1	CSVLASRYNEQFF	TGCAGCGTATTAGCTTCCCGCTACAATGAGCAGTTCTTC
TRBD2	.	TRBV9	TRBJ2-2	CASGRAGELFF	TGTGCCAGCGGGAGGGCCGGGGAGCTGTTTTTT
TRBD2	.	TRBV28	TRBJ2-2	CASTLGLAGTGELFF	TGTGCCAGCACCTTGGGACTAGCGGGTACCGGGGAGCTGTTTTTT
.	.	TRBV18	TRBJ1-1	CASSPVPMETEAFF	TGTGCCAGCTCACCAGTACCGATGGAGACTGAAGCTTTCTTT
TRBD2	.	TRBV4-1	TRBJ2-7	CASSQGGTSGYEQYF	TGCGCCAGCAGCCAAGGCGGGACTAGTGGCTACGAGCAGTACTTC
.	.	TRBV21-1	TRBJ2-5	CASRGANQETQYF	TGTGCCAGCCGAGGGGCCAACCAAGAGACCCAGTACTTC
.	few	TRBV11-2	TRBJ2-7	CASSLGGFYEQYF	TGTGCCAGCAGCTTAGGAGGGTTCTACGAGCAGTACTTC
.	.	TRBV4-1	TRBJ1-2	CASRLGAEAMDGYTF	TGCGCCAGCAGACTCGGAGCTGAAGCTATGGATGGCTACACCTTC
TRBD2	.	TRBV10-3	TRBJ2-7	CAISESGLAYEQYF	TGTGCCATCAGTGAGTCGGGACTAGCCTACGAGCAGTACTTC
.	.	TRBV28	TRBJ1-4	CASSGNRDIKLNEKLFF	TGTGCCAGCAGCGGGAACCGGGACATCAAACTTAATGAAAAACTGTTTTTT
TRBD2	.	TRBV7-6	TRBJ2-5	CASSWTSGILQETQYF	TGTGCCAGCAGCTGGACTAGCGGGATACTACAAGAGACCCAGTACTTC
.	.	TRBV21-1	TRBJ2-7	CASSKGAGRAEEQYF	TGTGCCAGCAGCAAAGGGGCCGGGAGGGCTGAAGAGCAGTACTTC
.	once	TRBV27	TRBJ1-1	CASNPRGRPTEAFF	TGTGCCAGCAACCCCCGTGGGAGGCCCACTGAAGCTTTCTTT
.	.	TRBV11-2	TRBJ1-1	CASSETAGYRGTEAFF	TGTGCCAGCAGCGAGACAGCCGGATATAGGGGGACTGAAGCTTTCTTT
TRBD2	.	TRBV9	TRBJ2-1	CASSLVAGAVEQFF	TGTGCCAGCAGCTTAGTAGCGGGAGCGGTTGAGCAGTTCTTC
.	.	TRBV19	TRBJ2-1	CASSSDDWNEQFF	TGTGCCAGTAGTAGCGATGACTGGAATGAGCAGTTCTTC
TRBD1	.	TRBV11-2	TRBJ2-5	CASSLPGQGSGTQYF	TGTGCCAGCAGCTTACCGGGACAGGGGTCTGGGACCCAGTACTTC
.	once	TRBV10-2	TRBJ2-7	CASSEPAARYEQYF	TGCGCCAGCAGTGAACCCGCAGCCCGCTACGAGCAGTACTTC
TRBD2	.	TRBV7-9	TRBJ2-1	CASSGIGAGGINEQFF	TGTGCCAGCAGCGGGATCGGGGCGGGAGGTATAAATGAGCAGTTCTTC
.	.	TRBV27	TRBJ2-1	CASSVIKGRVGEQFF	TGTGCCAGCAGCGTCATCAAGGGCAGGGTTGGTGAGCAGTTCTTC
.	.	TRBV11-2	TRBJ1-1	CASSATWGLNTEAFF	TGTGCCAGCAGCGCCACATGGGGTCTGAACACTGAAGCTTTCTTT
.	.	TRBV9	TRBJ2-1	CASSVHGLEQFF	TGTGCCAGCAGCGTACACGGTCTTGAGCAGTTCTTC
.	once	TRBV13	TRBJ1-1	CASSPGGNTEAFF	TGTGCCAGCAGCCCCGGGGGGAACACTGAAGCTTTCTTT